Presented here are 18 T cell receptor beta chains from one specimen sequenced in a study of siplizumab effects on memory and regulatory T cells. Profiled with immunoSEQ multiplex PCR; TCRdb holds only in-frame clones, not every one. The table records more than 95,000 clones, about 93% of them present only once. The sequenced material came from CD4+ T cells sorted from blood. These receptors originate from a human donor in good health.

The chain recombines TRBV10-2 with TRBJ1-5; 7 bases fit TRBD1. The CDR3 is 12 residues long. J was trimmed by 7 bases and V by 8 bases; bases with no gene match: 5. Germline loops: CDR1 WSHSY, CDR2 SAAADI. CDR3 coding DNA: TGCGCCAGCCGACAGGGAGGACAGCCCCAGCATTTT. Translated: CASRQGGQPQHF.

The rearrangement links TRBV7-3 to TRBJ2-7; D is ambiguous. Trimming cost V 0 bases and J 11 bases, with 17 bases left between them. CDR3 length: 14 residues. Germline V lookup: CDR1 SGHTA, CDR2 FQGTGA. The CDR3 reads CASSLTPVGELEYF. For the CDR3, the DNA is TGTGCCAGCAGCTTAACCCCCGTTGGTGAGTTGGAGTACTTC. The variable domain in full, with the rest retrieved from reference TRBV7-3 and TRBJ2-7, is GAGVSQTPSNKVTEKGKYVELRCDPISGHTALYWYRQSLGQGPEFLIYFQGTGAADDSGLPNDRFFAVRPEGSVSTLKIQRTERGDSAVYLCASSLTPVGELEYFGPGTRLTVT.

This rearrangement joins TRBV11-3 to TRBJ2-5; 8 bases line up with TRBD1. The CDR3 runs to 14 residues. Germline V CDR1 and CDR2: SGHNT, YENEEA. J was trimmed by 5 bases and V by 4 bases; bases with no gene match: 6. The CDR3 sequence: CASSSTGAGETQYF. In DNA form, the CDR3 reads TGTGCCAGCAGCTCGACAGGGGCTGGGGAGACCCAGTACTTC.

The chain links TRBV20-1 to TRBJ1-2; D is possibly TRBD1 (5 bases). Germline CDR1 and CDR2: DFQATT and SNEGSKA (reference sequence). CDR3 length: 9 residues. V was pared by 7 bases and J by 8 bases, with 8 bases between. Here the CDR3 DNA reads TGCAGTGAGGGGCTGGGCTACACCTTC. It yields the protein CSEGLGYTF.

This chain uses TRBV6-6 with TRBJ1-3; D not certain. V was clipped by 7 bases and J by 0 bases, with 7 bases between them. Germline loops: CDR1 MNHNY, CDR2 SVGAGI (reference sequence). This CDR3 has 13 amino acids. This CDR3 reads CASITVSGNTIYF. In nucleotides, the CDR3 is TGTGCCAGCATTACAGTCTCTGGAAACACCATATATTTT.

The chain uses TRBV30 and TRBJ2-7; no definite D call. From germline, CDR1 is GTSNPN and CDR2 SVGIG (reference sequence). V was trimmed by 0 bases and J by 9 bases, leaving 12 bases between them. CDR3 length: 12 amino acids. The CDR3 coding sequence is TGTGCCTGGAGTGTATTGGGTGTTGGGCAGTACTTC. Protein: CAWSVLGVGQYF. The whole variable domain, remainder taken from reference TRBV30 and TRBJ2-7, is SQTIHQWPATLVQPVGSPLSLECTVEGTSNPNLYWYRQAAGRGLQLLFYSVGIGQISSEVPQNLSASRPQDRQFILSSKKLLLSDSGFYLCAWSVLGVGQYFGPGTRLTVT.

This clone has more than one count but fewer than ten. The genes are TRBV10-3 and TRBJ1-1; weak D call: TRBD1 (5 bases). V was cut by 2 bases and J by 0 bases, with 13 bases left in between. CDR1 is ENHRY, CDR2 SYGVKD, per germline. The CDR3 is 16 amino acids. The CDR3 DNA is TGTGCCATCAGTGAGGACAGAAGAATCCTGAACACTGAAGCTTTCTTT. Its protein is CAISEDRRILNTEAFF.

V is TRBV5-4 and J is TRBJ2-2; unclear D gene. This CDR3 is 15 amino acids long. V was clipped by 0 bases and J by 4 bases, with 10 bases between them. Germline V gene data show CDR1 as SGHNT and CDR2 as YYREEE (reference sequence). CDR3 coding DNA: TGTGCCAGCAGCTTGGGCCGTGTAGGCACCGGGGAGCTGTTTTTT. It specifies CASSLGRVGTGELFF.

The count of this clone is one. The rearrangement uses TRBV5-1 and TRBJ1-1; TRBD1 agrees at 8 bases. CDR3 length equals 15 residues. V lost 4 bases and J lost 1; bases outside the gene matches: 6. Germline assignment: CDR1 SGHRS and CDR2 YFSETQ. This CDR3 is CASSQVTGANTEAFF. The CDR3 DNA reads TGCGCCAGCAGCCAAGTGACAGGGGCGAACACTGAAGCTTTCTTT.

The chain links TRBV19 to TRBJ2-1; D is perhaps TRBD2 (6 bases). The CDR3 has 15 residues. The V end lost 3 bases, the J end lost 9 bases, and 18 bases lay between the germline ends. The germline CDR1 and CDR2 sequences are LNHDA and SQIVND (reference sequence). This CDR3 reads CASSMSSRGIGEQFF. The CDR3 region has the DNA TGTGCCAGTAGTATGTCGTCTCGGGGGATCGGTGAGCAGTTCTTC.

The chain has TRBV27 and TRBJ1-5; 11 nucleotides agree with TRBD1. Germline-derived CDR1 and CDR2 are MNHEY and SMNVEV (reference sequence). The V segment lost 5 bases and the J segment 2 bases; nucleotides outside the gene matches: 8. The CDR3 contains 17 residues. CDR3 DNA sequence: TGTGCCAGCAGTCCCCGGACAGGGGGCCGTCGCAATCAGCCCCAGCATTTT. It encodes CASSPRTGGRRNQPQHF.

V usage is TRBV7-2 and J usage is TRBJ2-2; no firm D call. Trimming took off 2 bases at V and 6 bases at J, with 7 bases between the two ends. CDR3 length: 13 residues. The germline CDR1 and CDR2 sequences are SGHTA and FQGNSA. The CDR3 region has the DNA TGTGCCAGCAGCTTACGGTCGGCCGGGGAGCTGTTTTTT. Residues: CASSLRSAGELFF.

The V gene is TRBV7-2, the J gene TRBJ2-7, with 7 nucleotides matching TRBD2. The CDR3 loop spans 13 amino acids. Losses at the gene ends were 2 bases for V and 5 bases for J; bases not matched to a gene: 3. The germline V gene encodes CDR1 SGHTA and CDR2 FQGNSA. This chain's CDR3 is CASSLSTSHEQYF. In DNA form, the CDR3 reads TGTGCCAGCAGCTTATCGACTAGCCACGAGCAGTACTTC.

The J gene is TRBJ1-4, the V gene TRBV7-9; D remains ambiguous. The germline gives CDR1 SEHNR, CDR2 FQNEAQ (reference sequence). V was pared by 2 bases and J by 4 bases, with 17 bases between. The CDR3 contains 17 residues. As DNA, the CDR3 is TGTGCCAGCAGCTTATCTTCGGTGGGTCGTGGTAATGAAAAACTGTTTTTT. It codes for CASSLSSVGRGNEKLFF.

This clone has only one observation. The chain couples TRBV7-8 to TRBJ2-1; 10 bases agree with TRBD1. V shed 7 bases, J shed 3 bases, and the junction held 9 bases outside the gene matches. Germline CDR1 SGHVS, CDR2 FQNEAQ. The CDR3 totals 16 residues. The CDR3 bases are TGTGCCAGCACCACTACCTGGACAGGGGGCTACAATGAGCAGTTCTTC. It yields the protein CASTTTWTGGYNEQFF. The whole variable domain, remainder taken from reference TRBV7-8 and TRBJ2-1, is GAGVSQSPRYKVAKRGQDVALRCDPISGHVSLFWYQQALGQGPEFLTYFQNEAQLDKSGLPSDRFFAERPEGSVSTLKIQRTQQEDSAVYLCASTTTWTGGYNEQFFGPGTRLTVL.

V usage is TRBV19 and J usage is TRBJ1-2; 9 bases match TRBD1. Trimming removed 3 bases from V and 3 bases from J; junction bases left unmatched: 5. Germline CDR1 LNHDA, CDR2 SQIVND (reference sequence). The CDR3 is made up of 15 amino acids. DNA for the CDR3: TGTGCCAGTAGTATGGGACAGGGTGCTTACTATGGCTACACCTTC. Its protein product is CASSMGQGAYYGYTF.

Comment on this clone: Different DNA sequences within this sample yield the same CDR3. J is TRBJ2-3 and V is TRBV9; D is ambiguous. Germline V gene lookup returns CDR1 SGDLS and CDR2 YYNGEE. V lost 0 bases to trimming and J lost 6 bases, with 5 bases between them. The CDR3 is made up of 12 amino acids. The DNA of the CDR3 is TGTGCCAGCAGCGTAGTAGGTGATACGCAGTATTTT. Translation gives CASSVVGDTQYF.

J is TRBJ2-1 and V is TRBV4-2; 11 bases are a match to TRBD2. There are 15 residues in the CDR3. Germline V gene sequence: CDR1 LGHNA, CDR2 YNFKEQ. The V segment lost 4 bases and the J segment 5 bases; nucleotides outside the gene matches: 4. The CDR3 region has the DNA TGTGCCAGCAGCCCACTAGCGGGGGCAGACAATGAGCAGTTCTTC. Translated, it gives CASSPLAGADNEQFF.